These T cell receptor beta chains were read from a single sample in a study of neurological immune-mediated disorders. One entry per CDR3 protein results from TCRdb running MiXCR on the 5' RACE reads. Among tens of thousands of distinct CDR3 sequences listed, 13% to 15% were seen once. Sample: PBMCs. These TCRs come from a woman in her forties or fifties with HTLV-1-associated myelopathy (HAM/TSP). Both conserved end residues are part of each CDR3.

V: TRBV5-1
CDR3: CASSLGPGGGYGYTF

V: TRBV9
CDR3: CASSLGMNTEAFF

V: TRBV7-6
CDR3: CASRTGTGTDTQYF

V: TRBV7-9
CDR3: CASSLSSGTGVNYGYTF

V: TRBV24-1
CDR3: CATSDGQGLVYGYTF

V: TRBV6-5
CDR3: CASSHRVPILEQYF

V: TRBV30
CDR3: CASGRGSGNTIYF

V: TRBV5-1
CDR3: CASSFSLWGVIGTDTQYF

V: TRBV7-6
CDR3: CASSRARNQPQHF

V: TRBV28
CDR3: CASSLGIQAGKNIQYF

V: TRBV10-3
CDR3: CAIQGGNTEAFF

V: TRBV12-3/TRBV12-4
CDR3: CASRSDRGGNTIYF

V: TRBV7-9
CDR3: CASSFYGPYEQYF

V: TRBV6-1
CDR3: CASSERGYRDNEKLFF

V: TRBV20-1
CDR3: CSSISGGPNNEQFF

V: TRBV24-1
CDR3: CATSGDRVGTGELFF

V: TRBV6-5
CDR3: CASSYLQANTEAFF

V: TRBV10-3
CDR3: CAISDGGTSGSLNYNEQFF

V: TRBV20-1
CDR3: CSATVAKETQYF

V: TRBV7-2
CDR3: CASSLGVIGTDTQYF

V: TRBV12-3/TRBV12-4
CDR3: CASSQFRRGISNNEKLFF

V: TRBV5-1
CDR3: CASSLVESGANVLTF

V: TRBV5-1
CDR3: CASSEGHVQETQYF

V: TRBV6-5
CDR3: CASSYSTRNDQFF

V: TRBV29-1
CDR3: CSVGKNQNTEAFF

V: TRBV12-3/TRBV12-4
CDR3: CASSLAGTDTGELFF

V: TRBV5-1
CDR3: CASSYRGETEAFF

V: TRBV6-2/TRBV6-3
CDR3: CASRRVSPAGQYF

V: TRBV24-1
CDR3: CATSDFAGVQTGELFF

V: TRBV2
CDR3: CASVRDENFHEQFF

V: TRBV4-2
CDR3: CASSQGRGGDNSPLHF

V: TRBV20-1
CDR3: CSGMGQGEGAFF

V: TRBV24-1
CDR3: CATSDLHTAGQFF